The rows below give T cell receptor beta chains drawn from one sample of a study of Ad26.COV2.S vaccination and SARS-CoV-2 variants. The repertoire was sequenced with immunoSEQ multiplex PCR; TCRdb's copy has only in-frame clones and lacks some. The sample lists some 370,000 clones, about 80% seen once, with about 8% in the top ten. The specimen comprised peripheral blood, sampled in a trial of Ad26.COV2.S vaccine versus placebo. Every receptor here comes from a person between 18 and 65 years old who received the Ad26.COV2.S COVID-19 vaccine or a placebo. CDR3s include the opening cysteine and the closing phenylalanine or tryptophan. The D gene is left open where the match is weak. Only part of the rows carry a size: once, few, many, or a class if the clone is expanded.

CASTTGLHNSPLHF | TGTGCCAGCACGACAGGACTTCATAATTCACCCCTCCACTTT | TRBJ1-6 | - | TRBV7-2 | few
CASSLQLNTEAFF | TGTGCCAGCAGCTTACAGTTGAACACTGAAGCTTTCTTT | TRBJ1-1 | - | TRBV11-1 | few
CASTRDVVYEQYF | TGCGCCAGCACCAGGGACGTTGTGTACGAGCAGTACTTC | TRBJ2-7 | - | TRBV10-2 | -
CAGGSVNEQFF | TGTGCCGGGGGTAGCGTGAATGAGCAGTTCTTC | TRBJ2-1 | - | TRBV5-6 | -
CASSQDGQPRGYTF | TGCGCCAGCAGCCAAGATGGGCAGCCGAGGGGCTACACCTTC | TRBJ1-2 | - | TRBV4-1 | once
CASTGTPGYNEQFF | TGTGCCAGCACTGGGACTCCTGGTTACAATGAGCAGTTCTTC | TRBJ2-1 | - | TRBV7-9 | -
CASSGLPASGNAGEQFF | TGCGCCAGCAGCGGGTTGCCCGCCAGCGGGAACGCGGGGGAGCAGTTCTTC | TRBJ2-1 | TRBD2 | TRBV5-1 | -
CASNLLGTTGELFF | TGTGCCAGCAACCTGTTGGGGACCACCGGGGAGCTGTTTTTT | TRBJ2-2 | - | TRBV6-6 | -
CASSRLQETQYF | TGTGCCAGCAGCCGCCTCCAAGAGACCCAGTACTTC | TRBJ2-5 | - | TRBV5-4 | once
CAWRLSGTGREKLFF | TGTGCCTGGAGACTTTCCGGGACAGGGCGCGAAAAACTGTTTTTT | TRBJ1-4 | TRBD1 | TRBV30 | -
CASSPGTDINQPQHF | TGTGCCAGCAGTCCCGGGACGGACATCAATCAGCCCCAGCATTTT | TRBJ1-5 | - | TRBV27 | -
CASSLDRGTGSYEQYF | TGTGCCAGCAGCTTGGACAGGGGGACAGGGTCGTACGAGCAGTACTTC | TRBJ2-7 | TRBD1 | TRBV11-2 | -
CASSPREVLTFYEQYF | TGTGCCAGCAGCCCTAGGGAGGTTCTCACTTTCTACGAGCAGTACTTC | TRBJ2-7 | - | TRBV7-9 | -
CASSISLNTEAFF | TGTGCCAGTAGTATCAGCTTGAACACTGAAGCTTTCTTT | TRBJ1-1 | - | TRBV19 | once
CASSLVGLGGGDEKLFF | TGTGCCAGCAGCTTAGTAGGATTAGGAGGAGGGGATGAAAAACTGTTTTTT | TRBJ1-4 | - | TRBV11-2 | -
CASSSDSKNEKLFF | TGTGCCAGCAGCTCGGACAGCAAAAATGAAAAACTGTTTTTT | TRBJ1-4 | - | TRBV7-9 | -
CASSFLESGANVLTF | TGCGCCAGCAGCTTTTTGGAGTCTGGGGCCAACGTCCTGACTTTC | TRBJ2-6 | - | TRBV5-1 | once
CASSQEILAGGTAQYF | TGTGCCAGCAGCCAAGAGATACTAGCGGGCGGCACTGCGCAGTATTTT | TRBJ2-3 | TRBD2 | TRBV3-1/TRBV3-2 | -
CASSLRTSGDTQYF | TGTGCCAGCAGCCTCCGGACTAGCGGAGATACGCAGTATTTT | TRBJ2-3 | TRBD2 | TRBV9 | -
CASSLQGRDGNTIYF | TGCGCCAGCAGCTTGCAGGGCCGGGATGGAAACACCATATATTTT | TRBJ1-3 | - | TRBV5-1 | many
CASSWSRNSGNTIYF | TGTGCCAGCAGCTGGTCCCGTAACTCTGGAAACACCATATATTTT | TRBJ1-3 | - | TRBV7-9 | -
CAWNEGVPLAKNIQYF | TGTGCCTGGAATGAGGGTGTCCCCTTGGCCAAAAACATTCAGTACTTC | TRBJ2-4 | - | TRBV30 | once
CAWSDTDIPGNTIYF | TGTGCCTGGAGTGATACCGACATCCCTGGAAACACCATATATTTT | TRBJ1-3 | - | TRBV30 | -
CAWKGEKLFF | TGTGCCTGGAAGGGTGAAAAACTGTTTTTT | TRBJ1-4 | - | TRBV30 | -
CASSRGQQETQYF | TGTGCCAGCAGCCGGGGACAGCAAGAGACCCAGTACTTC | TRBJ2-5 | TRBD1 | TRBV7-3 | -
CASSVGTGIAPLHF | TGTGCCAGCAGCGTCGGGACAGGGATTGCACCCCTCCACTTT | TRBJ1-6 | TRBD1 | TRBV9 | -
CASKGGSNQPQHF | TGTGCCAGCAAGGGAGGGAGCAATCAGCCCCAGCATTTT | TRBJ1-5 | - | TRBV21-1 | -
CASSYSPTGDTEAFF | TGTGCCAGCAGTTACTCGCCCACAGGGGACACTGAAGCTTTCTTT | TRBJ1-1 | TRBD1 | TRBV6-5 | -
CASSQGGEDQPQHF | TGCGCCAGCAGCCAAGGAGGAGAGGATCAGCCCCAGCATTTT | TRBJ1-5 | - | TRBV4-1 | -
CASSPDPGNTIYF | TGCGCCAGCAGCCCGGACCCTGGAAACACCATATATTTT | TRBJ1-3 | - | TRBV5-1 | few
CASSSGLAGTGELFF | TGTGCCAGCTCATCCGGACTAGCTGGAACCGGGGAGCTGTTTTTT | TRBJ2-2 | TRBD2 | TRBV18 | once
CASSYSFRQSTDTQYF | TGTGCCAGCAGTTACTCGTTCAGGCAGAGCACAGATACGCAGTATTTT | TRBJ2-3 | - | TRBV6-5 | few
CASSVVRLAGASYEQYF | TGTGCCAGCAGTGTCGTTCGCCTAGCGGGGGCATCCTACGAGCAGTACTTC | TRBJ2-7 | TRBD2 | TRBV2 | -
CASSMTGGEETQYF | TGTGCCAGCAGTATGACAGGGGGCGAGGAGACCCAGTACTTC | TRBJ2-5 | TRBD1 | TRBV6-5 | -
CASSQGPLTENTEAFF | TGTGCCAGCAGCCAAGGTCCCCTGACAGAGAACACTGAAGCTTTCTTT | TRBJ1-1 | - | TRBV4-2 | -
CATSDTGPLGTQYF | TGTGCCACCAGTGATACGGGCCCTTTGGGGACCCAGTACTTC | TRBJ2-5 | - | TRBV24-1 | few
CASSPTSGAYNEQFF | TGTGCCAGCAGCCCCACTAGCGGGGCCTACAATGAGCAGTTCTTC | TRBJ2-1 | TRBD2 | TRBV11-2 | -
CASSQDLAGGILTGELFF | TGTGCCAGCAGCCAAGATTTGGCGGGGGGGATCCTCACCGGGGAGCTGTTTTTT | TRBJ2-2 | TRBD2 | TRBV3-1/TRBV3-2 | few
CASSDSGDGYTF | TGTGCCAGCAGTGACTCGGGGGACGGCTACACCTTC | TRBJ1-2 | - | TRBV6-4 | -
CASSYGLAGPPPNF | TGCGCCAGCAGCTACGGACTAGCGGGACCCCCGCCGAATTTT | TRBJ2-3 | TRBD2 | TRBV5-1 | -
CASSVVSRDTQYF | TGTGCCAGCAGCGTAGTGTCCCGAGATACGCAGTATTTT | TRBJ2-3 | - | TRBV9 | -
CASSQLGGDGGYTF | TGCGCCAGCAGCCAGTTAGGTGGGGACGGTGGCTACACCTTC | TRBJ1-2 | - | TRBV4-1 | once